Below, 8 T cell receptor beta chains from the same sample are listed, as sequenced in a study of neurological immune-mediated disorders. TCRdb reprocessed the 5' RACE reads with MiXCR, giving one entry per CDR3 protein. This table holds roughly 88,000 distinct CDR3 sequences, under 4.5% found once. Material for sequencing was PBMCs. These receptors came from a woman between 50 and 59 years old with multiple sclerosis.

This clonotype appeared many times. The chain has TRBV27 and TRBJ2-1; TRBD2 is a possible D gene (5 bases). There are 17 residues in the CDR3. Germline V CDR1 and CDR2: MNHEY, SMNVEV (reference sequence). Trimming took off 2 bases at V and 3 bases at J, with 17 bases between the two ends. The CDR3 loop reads CASSLLSQEDFYNEQFF. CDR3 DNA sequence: TGTGCCAGCAGTTTACTTTCCCAGGAGGACTTCTACAATGAGCAGTTCTTC.

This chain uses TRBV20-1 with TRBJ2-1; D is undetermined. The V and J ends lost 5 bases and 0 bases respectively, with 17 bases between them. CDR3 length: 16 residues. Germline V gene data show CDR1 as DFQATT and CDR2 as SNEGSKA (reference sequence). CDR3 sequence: CSALRALASSYNEQFF. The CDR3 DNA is TGCAGTGCTCTGCGTGCCCTGGCTAGCTCCTACAATGAGCAGTTCTTC.

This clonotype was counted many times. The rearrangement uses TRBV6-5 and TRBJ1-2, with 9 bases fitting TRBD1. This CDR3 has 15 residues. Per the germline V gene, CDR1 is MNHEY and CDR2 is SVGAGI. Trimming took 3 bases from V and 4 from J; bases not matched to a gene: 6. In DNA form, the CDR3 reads TGTGCCAGCAGTTATGGAACAGGGGGCTCCTATGGCTACACCTTC. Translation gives CASSYGTGGSYGYTF.

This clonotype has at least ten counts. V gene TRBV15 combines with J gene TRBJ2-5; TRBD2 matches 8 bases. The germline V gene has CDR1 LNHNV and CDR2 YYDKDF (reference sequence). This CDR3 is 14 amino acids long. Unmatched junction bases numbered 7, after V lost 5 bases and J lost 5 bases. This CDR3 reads CATSGRGGSETQYF. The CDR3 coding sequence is TGTGCCACCAGCGGACGGGGGGGTTCGGAGACCCAGTACTTC.

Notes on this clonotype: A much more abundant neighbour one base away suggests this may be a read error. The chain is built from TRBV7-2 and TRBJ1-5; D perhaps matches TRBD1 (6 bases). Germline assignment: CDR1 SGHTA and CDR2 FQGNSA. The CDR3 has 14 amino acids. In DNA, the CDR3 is TGTGCCAGCAGCCCCCAACAGGGTAATCAGCACCAGCATTTT. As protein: CASSPQQGNQHQHF.

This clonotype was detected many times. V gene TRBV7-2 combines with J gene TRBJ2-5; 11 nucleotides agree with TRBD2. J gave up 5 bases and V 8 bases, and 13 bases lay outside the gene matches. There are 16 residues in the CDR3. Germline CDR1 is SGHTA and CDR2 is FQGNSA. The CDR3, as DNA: TGTGCCAGCGTACTTCCGGGACTAGCGGCCCGGGAGACCCAGTACTTC. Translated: CASVLPGLAARETQYF.

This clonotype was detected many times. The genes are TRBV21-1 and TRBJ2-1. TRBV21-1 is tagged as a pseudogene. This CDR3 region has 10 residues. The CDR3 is CASGYNEQFF. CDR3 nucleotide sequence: TGTGCCAGCGGCTACAATGAGCAGTTCTTC.

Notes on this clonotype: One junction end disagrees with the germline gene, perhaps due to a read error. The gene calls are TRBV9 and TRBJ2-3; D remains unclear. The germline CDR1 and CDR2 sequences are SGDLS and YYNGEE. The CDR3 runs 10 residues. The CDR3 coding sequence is TGTGCCAGCAGTGGAGATAAGCAGTATTTT. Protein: CASSGDKQYF.